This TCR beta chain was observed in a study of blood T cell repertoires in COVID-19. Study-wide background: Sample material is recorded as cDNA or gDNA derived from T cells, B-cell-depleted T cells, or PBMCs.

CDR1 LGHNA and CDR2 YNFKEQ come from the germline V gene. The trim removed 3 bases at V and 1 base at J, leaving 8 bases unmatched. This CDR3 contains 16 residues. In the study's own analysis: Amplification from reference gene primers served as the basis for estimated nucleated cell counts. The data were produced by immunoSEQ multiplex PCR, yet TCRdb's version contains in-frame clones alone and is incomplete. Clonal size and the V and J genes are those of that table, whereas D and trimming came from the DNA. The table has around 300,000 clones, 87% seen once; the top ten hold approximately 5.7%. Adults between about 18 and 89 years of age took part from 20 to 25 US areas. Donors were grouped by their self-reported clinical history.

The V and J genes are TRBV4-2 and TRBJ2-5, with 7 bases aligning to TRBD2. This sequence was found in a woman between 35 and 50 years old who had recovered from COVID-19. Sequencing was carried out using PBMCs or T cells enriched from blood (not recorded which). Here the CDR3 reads CASSQWREKSQETQYF. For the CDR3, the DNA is TGTGCCAGCAGCCAGTGGCGGGAGAAGAGCCAAGAGACCCAGTACTTC.